This TCR beta chain was observed in a study of cytomegalovirus exposure and HLA in healthy donors. General study findings and limits: Accurate prediction of most subjects' HLA-A and HLA-B alleles from TCR beta sequences was reported. Earlier analysis found most TCR beta V segments productive about 87% or about 30% of the time. According to a later analysis, donors in an Asian-associated ancestry cluster reportedly had fewer N-insertions than the roughly 720-donor mean.

To note about this clone: The target antigen is unknown.

PCR primers comprised 60 Vbeta and 13 Jbeta primers. Data came from immunoSEQ multiplex PCR; TCRdb stores just in-frame clones and leaves some out. The table has about 210,000 clones, roughly 82% seen once; the top ten hold nearly 6%. This receptor was taken from a man aged 35-49 years in good health and CMV-seropositive. Input material: PBMCs.

This chain's CDR3 is CASSILGTQGRSGNTIYF. In DNA form, the CDR3 reads TGTGCCAGCAGTATACTCGGGACTCAGGGACGCTCTGGAAACACCATATATTTT. V and J are TRBV28 and TRBJ1-3, with a tentative D call TRBD1 (5 bases). This CDR3 contains 18 residues. Germline assignment: CDR1 MDHEN and CDR2 SYDVKM. Trimming removed 5 bases at V and 0 bases at J, with 20 bases between.